This TCR beta chain appears in the sequencing data of a study of shared clonotypes between healthy human individuals. Study-wide results and limits: Generally, estimated richness proved larger in naive subsets than it did in memory subsets. Incomplete sequencing of sorted subsets was indicated by rarefaction despite large depth. Researchers sampled only blood; tissue repertoires likely differ.

J was trimmed by 5 bases and V by 5 bases; bases with no gene match: 13. The CDR3 consists of 16 residues. Per the germline V gene, CDR1 is MDHEN and CDR2 is SYDVKM. To note about this clone: What it recognizes is unknown.

Assay: immunoSEQ multiplex PCR; the TCRdb copy retains only in-frame clones and omits some. The table has about 380,000 clones, roughly 96% seen once; the top ten hold less than 0.35%. This clonotype originated in a man aged 30 to 45 in good health. The sample comprised memory CD8+ T cells sorted from blood. Subset specified: CD45RO+ cells pooled with CCR7-negative TemRA cells. The V call is TRBV28, the J call TRBJ1-2; 8 nucleotides match TRBD1. CDR3 nucleotide sequence: TGTGCCAGCAGTCCTCCAGACAGGGGCCCCTCGTATGGCTACACCTTC. Translating gives CASSPPDRGPSYGYTF.